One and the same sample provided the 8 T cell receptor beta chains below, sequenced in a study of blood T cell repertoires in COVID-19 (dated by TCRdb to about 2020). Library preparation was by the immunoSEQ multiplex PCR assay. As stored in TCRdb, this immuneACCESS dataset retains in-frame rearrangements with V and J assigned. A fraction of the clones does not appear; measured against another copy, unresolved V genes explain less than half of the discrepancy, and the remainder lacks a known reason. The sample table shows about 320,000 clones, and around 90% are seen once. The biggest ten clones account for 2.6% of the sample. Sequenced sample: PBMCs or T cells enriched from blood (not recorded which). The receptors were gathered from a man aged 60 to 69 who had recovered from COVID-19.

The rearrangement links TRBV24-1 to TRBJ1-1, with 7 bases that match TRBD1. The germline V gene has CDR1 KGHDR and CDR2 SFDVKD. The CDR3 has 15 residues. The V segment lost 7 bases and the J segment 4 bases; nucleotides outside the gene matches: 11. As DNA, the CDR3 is TGTGCCACCAGCCGGACAGGTAGGATGGGCACTGAAGCTTTCTTT. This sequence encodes CATSRTGRMGTEAFF.

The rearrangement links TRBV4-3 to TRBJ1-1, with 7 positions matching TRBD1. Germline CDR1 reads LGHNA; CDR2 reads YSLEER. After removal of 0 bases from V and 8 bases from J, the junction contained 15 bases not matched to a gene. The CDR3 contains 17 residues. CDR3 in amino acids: CASSQDYPTGVRAEAFF. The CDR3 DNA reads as TGCGCCAGCAGCCAAGATTACCCCACAGGGGTGAGAGCGGAAGCTTTCTTT.

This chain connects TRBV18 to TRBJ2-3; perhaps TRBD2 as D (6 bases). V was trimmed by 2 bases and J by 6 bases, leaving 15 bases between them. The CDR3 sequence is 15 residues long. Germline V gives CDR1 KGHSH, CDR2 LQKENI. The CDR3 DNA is TGTGCCAGCTCACCAAGAGGGAGCCGGGGGGATACGCAGTATTTT. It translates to CASSPRGSRGDTQYF.

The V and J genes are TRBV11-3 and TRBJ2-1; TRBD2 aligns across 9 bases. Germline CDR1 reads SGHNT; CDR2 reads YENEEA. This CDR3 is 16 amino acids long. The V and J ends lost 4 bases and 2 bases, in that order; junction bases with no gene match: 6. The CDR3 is CASSSRASGTYNEQFF. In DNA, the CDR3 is TGTGCCAGCAGCTCCCGCGCTAGCGGGACCTACAATGAGCAGTTCTTC.

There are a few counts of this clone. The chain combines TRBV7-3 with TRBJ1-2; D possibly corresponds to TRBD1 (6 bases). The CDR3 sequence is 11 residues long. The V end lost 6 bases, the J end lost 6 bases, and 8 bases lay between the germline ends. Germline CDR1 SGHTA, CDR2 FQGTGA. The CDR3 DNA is TGTGCCAGCAGTCCAGGGGATGGCTACACCTTC. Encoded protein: CASSPGDGYTF.

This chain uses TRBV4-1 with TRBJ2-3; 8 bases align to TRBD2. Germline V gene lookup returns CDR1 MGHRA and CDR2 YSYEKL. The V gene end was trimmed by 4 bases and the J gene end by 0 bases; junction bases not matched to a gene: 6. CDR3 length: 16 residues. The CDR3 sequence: CASSPPLAASTDTQYF. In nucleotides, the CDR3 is TGCGCCAGCAGCCCGCCACTAGCGGCTAGCACAGATACGCAGTATTTT.

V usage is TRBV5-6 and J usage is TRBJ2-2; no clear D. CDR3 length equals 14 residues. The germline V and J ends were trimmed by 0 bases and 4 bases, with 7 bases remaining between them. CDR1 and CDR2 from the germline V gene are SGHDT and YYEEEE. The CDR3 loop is CASSLVASTGELFF. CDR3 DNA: TGTGCCAGCAGCTTGGTAGCTAGCACCGGGGAGCTGTTTTTT.

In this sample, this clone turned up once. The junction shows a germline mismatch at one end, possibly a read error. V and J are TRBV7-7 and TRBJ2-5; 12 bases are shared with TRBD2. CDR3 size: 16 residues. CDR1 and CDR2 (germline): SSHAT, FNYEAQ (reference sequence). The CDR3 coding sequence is TGTGCTAGCAGCTTCCGACTAGCGGGAGATCAAGAGACCCAGTACTTC. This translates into CASSFRLAGDQETQYF.